A single sample gave rise to the 24 T cell receptor beta chains below, sequenced in a study of vaccination effects on CD4 cells after COVID-19 (dated by TCRdb to between 2021 and 2022). After more than 9 days of culture, CD4+ T cells were isolated with the EasySep CD4+ T cell isolation kit. For these receptors, no antigen is known. The library was prepared using the immunoSEQ multiplex PCR assay. TCRdb took over this immuneACCESS table, retaining in-frame rearrangements with V and J assigned. Such tables are incomplete; in checked studies, under half of the missing clones stem from an unresolved V gene, and the remainder is unexplained. For this sample there are roughly 34,000 clones; about 70% appear just once. 3.8% of the sample rests with the top ten. This specimen consisted of CD4+ T cells from PBMCs cultured without peptide, obtained before COVID-19 vaccination. The receptors derive from a human donor who received a COVID-19 vaccine.

This clone is classed as medium-sized. The rearrangement joins TRBV6-5 to TRBJ1-5; D remains unclear. The V end was cut by 0 bases, the J end by 7 bases, with 16 bases between. The CDR3 has 16 amino acids. Germline assignment: CDR1 MNHEY and CDR2 SVGAGI. Here the CDR3 DNA reads TGTGCCAGCAGTTACTCGGGCAACTCCCTGGGACAGCCCCAGCATTTT. Translated, it gives CASSYSGNSLGQPQHF.

The J gene is TRBJ2-7, the V gene TRBV11-2; the D gene could be TRBD1 or TRBD2 (7 bases each). V was shortened by 7 bases and J by 4 bases, with 17 bases between the two germline ends. CDR3 size: 14 residues. Germline CDR1 reads SGHAT; CDR2 reads FQNNGV. The CDR3 coding sequence is TGTGCCAGCAAGCAGGGGGACTACAAGTACGAGCAGTACTTC. It is translated as CASKQGDYKYEQYF.

The J gene is TRBJ1-1, the V gene TRBV18; 8 bases map to TRBD1. Germline CDR1 reads KGHSH; CDR2 reads LQKENI. Unmatched junction bases numbered 6, after V lost 2 bases and J lost 1 base. The CDR3 is made up of 16 amino acids. CDR3 in amino acids: CASSPAGTGGNTEAFF. In DNA, the CDR3 is TGTGCCAGCTCACCAGCTGGTACAGGGGGGAACACTGAAGCTTTCTTT.

The chain employs TRBV4-1 and TRBJ2-7, with TRBD1 identical over 8 bases. V was clipped by 2 bases and J by 2 bases; unmatched bases: 2. Germline loops: CDR1 MGHRA, CDR2 YSYEKL. The CDR3 runs 14 residues. The CDR3 loop reads CASSQPDRAYEQYF. CDR3 DNA sequence: TGCGCCAGCAGCCAACCGGACAGGGCCTACGAGCAGTACTTC.

The chain links TRBV5-6 to TRBJ1-2; TRBD1 agrees at 10 bases. The CDR3 is 14 amino acids. In germline, CDR1 is SGHDT, CDR2 YYEEEE. Trimming took 4 bases from V and 6 from J; bases not matched to a gene: 6. The CDR3 sequence: CASSATGGPDGYTF. CDR3 nucleotides: TGTGCCAGCAGCGCGACAGGGGGCCCCGATGGCTACACCTTC.

This chain connects TRBV27 to TRBJ2-2; possibly TRBD1 for D (6 bases). The germline gives CDR1 MNHEY, CDR2 SMNVEV (reference sequence). The CDR3 loop spans 14 amino acids. Between the trimmed V and J ends, which lost 6 bases and 5 bases, there was a span of 13 bases. Here the CDR3 DNA reads TGTGCCAGCAGGCATGCAGGGGTAACCGGGGAGCTGTTTTTT. Encoded protein: CASRHAGVTGELFF.

CDR3 loop: CASSPKTGDGKAFF. Here the CDR3 DNA reads TGTGCCAGCAGCCCTAAGACAGGGGATGGGAAAGCTTTCTTT. This chain connects TRBV4-2 to TRBJ1-1, with 8 bases matching TRBD1. The CDR3 covers 14 residues. Trimming removed 4 bases from V and 9 bases from J; junction bases left unmatched: 10. Germline CDR1 reads LGHNA; CDR2 reads YNFKEQ.

This clone was counted only a few times. This chain uses TRBV20-1 with TRBJ2-7, with D perhaps matching TRBD2 (7 bases). The CDR3 contains 16 residues. V was trimmed by 3 bases and J by 0 bases, leaving 18 bases between them. CDR1 and CDR2 (germline): DFQATT, SNEGSKA (reference sequence). DNA for the CDR3: TGCAGTGCTAGTCCTTGGGGGGGGGCCCTCTCCTACGAGCAGTACTTC. It specifies CSASPWGGALSYEQYF.

The rearrangement links TRBV10-2 to TRBJ2-3, with 10 bases identical to TRBD2. The junction had 8 bases not matched to a gene; V was cut back by 5 bases and J by 6 bases. The CDR3 is 15 residues long. Germline CDR1 WSHSY, CDR2 SAAADI. CDR3 loop: CASSPGLAGVDTQYF. The CDR3 region has the DNA TGCGCCAGCAGTCCTGGGCTAGCGGGGGTGGATACGCAGTATTTT.

This rearrangement joins TRBV15 to TRBJ1-2, with TRBD1 matching 7 bases. This CDR3 is built from 13 residues. Germline V gives CDR1 LNHNV, CDR2 YYDKDF (reference sequence). V lost 5 bases to trimming and J lost 8 bases; unmatched junction nucleotides: 8. Here the CDR3 DNA reads TGTGCCACCAGCCCGACAGGGTTTATCGGCTACACCTTC. This codes for CATSPTGFIGYTF.

V gene TRBV6-4 combines with J gene TRBJ2-5; 10 bases agree with TRBD2. Trimming removed 5 bases from V and 2 bases from J; junction bases left unmatched: 5. CDR1 and CDR2 (germline): MRHNA, SNTAGT. The CDR3 length is 15 residues. For the CDR3, the DNA is TGTGCCAGCAGTATTTCTAGCGGGGGTCAAGAGACCCAGTACTTC. Translated: CASSISSGGQETQYF.

The genes are TRBV9 and TRBJ2-7; the D is unclear. CDR3 length equals 15 residues. Trimming cost V 0 bases and J 5 bases, with 15 bases left between them. Germline CDR1 SGDLS, CDR2 YYNGEE. The CDR3 nucleotides are TGTGCCAGCAGCGTAGGGTCTACGGCAGGCCACGAGCAGTACTTC. The encoded protein is CASSVGSTAGHEQYF.

The rearrangement uses TRBV11-2 and TRBJ1-1, with a possible D match to TRBD1 (5 bases). V lost 8 bases and J lost 6, with 10 bases in between. This CDR3 is 11 amino acids long. Germline lookup yields CDR1 SGHAT and CDR2 FQNNGV. The CDR3 region has the DNA TGTGCCAGCTACCAGGGTGCTGAAGCTTTCTTT. Its translation is CASYQGAEAFF.

The V gene is TRBV11-2, the J gene TRBJ2-1, with 8 positions matching TRBD2. Losses at the gene ends were 5 bases for V and 3 bases for J; bases not matched to a gene: 9. Germline lookup yields CDR1 SGHAT and CDR2 FQNNGV. The CDR3 extends over 16 amino acids. The CDR3 DNA reads TGTGCCAGCAGCGCGACGCTAGCGGGTAACTACAATGAGCAGTTCTTC. Translation: CASSATLAGNYNEQFF.

This chain uses TRBV6-4 with TRBJ2-3; 10 nucleotides match TRBD2. This CDR3 has 16 amino acids. Trimming cost V 2 bases and J 4 bases; bases outside gene matches: 6. Germline V lookup: CDR1 MRHNA, CDR2 SNTAGT. CDR3: CASSDGAGGPSDTQYF. CDR3 DNA sequence: TGTGCCAGCAGTGACGGAGCGGGGGGGCCATCAGATACGCAGTATTTT.

The chain is built from TRBV6-5 and TRBJ1-1; no clear D gene. The V end lost 0 bases, the J end lost 0 bases, and 8 bases lay between the germline ends. Germline values: CDR1 MNHEY, CDR2 SVGAGI. The CDR3 contains 15 residues. CDR3 nucleotide sequence: TGTGCCAGCAGTTACTCGATAGCGGTGAACACTGAAGCTTTCTTT. Protein product: CASSYSIAVNTEAFF.

This chain uses TRBV5-4 with TRBJ2-7; a possible D gene is TRBD1 (5 bases). V was cut by 4 bases and J by 4 bases, with 18 bases left in between. The CDR3 extends over 15 amino acids. CDR1 SGHNT and CDR2 YYREEE come from the germline V gene (reference sequence). The CDR3 DNA is TGTGCCAGCAGCCCCCAAGGGCAGGGCCTTTACGAGCAGTACTTC. Its translation: CASSPQGQGLYEQYF. Full variable domain (missing parts from reference TRBV5-4 and TRBJ2-7): ETGVTQSPTHLIKTRGQQVTLRCSSQSGHNTVSWYQQALGQGPQFIFQYYREEENGRGNFPPRFSGLQFPNYSSELNVNALELDDSALYLCASSPQGQGLYEQYFGPGTRLTVT.

The chain uses TRBV18 and TRBJ2-5; no clear D gene. The CDR3 runs 12 residues. V was cut by 3 bases and J by 3 bases, with 5 bases left in between. Germline V CDR1 and CDR2: KGHSH, LQKENI. CDR3 nucleotides: TGTGCCAGCTCACCGTTCGAAGAGACCCAGTACTTC. The encoded protein is CASSPFEETQYF.

This clone was detected only a few times. V is TRBV4-1 and J is TRBJ2-7; TRBD1 matches 8 bases. With 1 base clipped from V and 1 base from J, the junction kept 9 bases outside the gene matches. Per the germline V gene, CDR1 is MGHRA and CDR2 is YSYEKL. This CDR3 has 17 residues. This CDR3 reads CASSQVGQGAKSYEQYF. CDR3 nucleotides: TGCGCCAGCAGCCAAGTGGGGCAGGGGGCTAAATCCTACGAGCAGTACTTC.

Only a few counts were recorded for this clone. CDR3 amino acids: CASSLVRPEAFF. The CDR3 DNA reads as TGTGCCAGCAGCTTAGTACGGCCTGAAGCTTTCTTT. The genes are TRBV11-2 and TRBJ1-1, with no clear D. This CDR3 region has 12 residues. V dropped 1 base and J dropped 6 bases, with 6 bases sitting between them. In germline, CDR1 is SGHAT, CDR2 FQNNGV.

The chain joins TRBV9 to TRBJ1-4; the D is unclear. V was clipped by 3 bases and J by 7 bases, with 16 bases between them. CDR1 SGDLS and CDR2 YYNGEE come from the germline V gene. The CDR3 has 15 residues. The CDR3 DNA is TGTGCCAGCAGCGCTGGGTACTCCGAAGTTGAAAAACTGTTTTTT. Protein product: CASSAGYSEVEKLFF.

The V gene is TRBV10-2, the J gene TRBJ2-3; D may be TRBD2 (6 bases). The germline V gene encodes CDR1 WSHSY and CDR2 SAAADI. Trimming left V 8 bases short and J 3 bases short, with 18 bases between. The CDR3 extends over 15 amino acids. As DNA, the CDR3 is TGCGCCAGCTTATTACAGGCGGGACGAACAGATACGCAGTATTTT. Its translation is CASLLQAGRTDTQYF.

The chain has TRBV10-3 and TRBJ1-2, with D possibly TRBD1 on 5 matching bases. The CDR3 has 15 amino acids. Germline-derived CDR1 and CDR2 are ENHRY and SYGVKD. V lost 6 bases to trimming and J lost 4 bases, with 18 bases between them. CDR3 loop: CAISPDSTGGYGYTF. For the CDR3, the DNA is TGTGCCATCAGCCCCGACAGCACTGGGGGCTATGGCTACACCTTC.

The genes are TRBV4-1 and TRBJ1-2; a weak D match, TRBD1 (5 bases). This CDR3 has 14 residues. Trimming took off 0 bases at V and 3 bases at J, with 8 bases between the two ends. Per germline, CDR1 MGHRA and CDR2 YSYEKL. In nucleotides, the CDR3 is TGCGCCAGCAGCCAAGAAACAGGAGACTATGGCTACACCTTC. Translated: CASSQETGDYGYTF.